The clone carrying this TCR beta chain came up once. This sample was taken from a study of blood T cell repertoires in COVID-19. This CDR3 contains 14 residues. Germline V CDR1 and CDR2: SQVTM, ANQGSEA. Trimming cost V 5 bases and J 3 bases; bases outside gene matches: 7. Original data processing: Scientists estimated how many nucleated cells there were by amplifying reference gene primers. Assay used: immunoSEQ multiplex PCR; TCRdb lists only in-frame clones, some missing. V, J and clone size are taken as reported in that table, and D and trimming were inferred from the DNA itself. This repertoire shows 200,000 to 300,000 clones, around nine tenths found once; its top ten account for 2.6%.

V and J are TRBV29-1 and TRBJ2-1; TRBD1 matches at 7 bases. The receptor was isolated from a woman younger than 35 who had recovered from COVID-19. Source material: PBMCs or T cells enriched from blood (not recorded which). CDR3 residues: CSVLAGTDYNEQFF. CDR3 DNA: TGCAGCGTTTTAGCCGGGACAGACTACAATGAGCAGTTCTTC.